The 3 T cell receptor beta chains below were found in one sample sequenced in a study of T cells expressing NK-cell markers. TCRdb reprocessed the 5' RACE reads, keeping one entry per CDR3 protein, no DNA. The listing contains 200,000 to 300,000 distinct CDR3 sequences. The sequenced material came from blood T cells: a sorted CD56 or NKG2C T cell subset, CD4+ or CD8+ T cells, or bulk PBMC T cells (not recorded which). These receptors came from a woman between 18 and 69 years old in good health.

This rearrangement joins TRBV29-1 to TRBJ2-7; the TCRdb D gene call, TRBD1, has no DNA to confirm it. The CDR3 totals 15 residues. Germline CDR1 is SQVTM and CDR2 is ANQGSEA. This CDR3 reads CSVEIRDRGRYEQYF.

Here the CDR3 reads CASSWGRYEQFF. The V and J genes are TRBV5-1 and TRBJ2-1. There are 12 residues in the CDR3. Germline CDR1 and CDR2: SGHRS and YFSETQ.

The J gene is TRBJ1-2, the V gene TRBV5-1; the TCRdb D gene call, TRBD1, has no DNA to confirm it. Germline CDR1 is SGHRS and CDR2 is YFSETQ. CDR3 length: 13 residues. The CDR3 protein is CAGSFQTAYGYTF. The entire variable domain, with the rest obtained from reference TRBV5-1 and TRBJ1-2, is as follows: KAGVTQTPRYLIKTRGQQVTLSCSPISGHRSVSWYQQTPGQGLQFLFEYFSETQRNKGNFPGRFSGRQFSNSRSEMNVSTLELGDSALYLCAGSFQTAYGYTFGSGTRLTVV.